What follows are 6 T cell receptor beta chains derived from one specimen sequenced in a study of blood T cell repertoires in COVID-19. Generated by immunoSEQ multiplex PCR, the TCRdb table keeps only in-frame clones and is missing some. The repertoire consists of fewer than 200,000 clones, with approximately 84% occurring once and the leading ten covering 7.5% to 8%. The specimen sequenced was peripheral blood. These receptors all stem from a man aged 35-49 years who had recovered from COVID-19.

V usage is TRBV7-9 and J usage is TRBJ1-1; D perhaps matches TRBD1 (5 bases). Trimming pared 8 bases from V and 11 bases from J, leaving 15 bases between. In germline, CDR1 is SEHNR, CDR2 FQNEAQ (reference sequence). The CDR3 runs 11 residues. DNA of the CDR3: TGTGCCAGCGCGGGGCAGGGATGGGCTTTCTTT. It yields the protein CASAGQGWAFF. Filled out from reference TRBV7-9 and TRBJ1-1, the complete variable domain reads DTGVSQNPRHKITKRGQNVTFRCDPISEHNRLYWYRQTLGQGPEFLTYFQNEAQLEKSRLLSDRFSAERPKGSFSTLEIQRTEQGDSAMYLCASAGQGWAFFGQGTRLTVV.

The rearrangement links TRBV27 to TRBJ2-5, with D unresolved. Germline V gene data show CDR1 as MNHEY and CDR2 as SMNVEV (reference sequence). This CDR3 contains 15 residues. The V end was cut by 5 bases, the J end by 0 bases, with 13 bases between. CDR3 in DNA: TGTGCCAGCAGTGGATACGGCGGATACCAAGAGACCCAGTACTTC. It codes for CASSGYGGYQETQYF.

V gene TRBV3-1 (or the pseudogene TRBV3-2) combines with J gene TRBJ1-3, with unresolved D. Trimming took off 1 base at V and 0 bases at J, with 7 bases between the two ends. Per germline, CDR1 LGHDT and CDR2 YNNKEL (reference sequence). The CDR3 is 15 amino acids. The CDR3 sequence: CASSQVHSSGNTIYF. The CDR3 DNA sequence: TGTGCCAGCAGCCAAGTACACAGCTCTGGAAACACCATATATTTT.

This rearrangement joins TRBV5-8 to TRBJ1-6; weak D call: TRBD1 (6 bases). CDR3 length: 17 residues. From germline, CDR1 is SGHTS and CDR2 YDEGEE. V was shortened by 5 bases and J by 1 base, with 16 bases between the two germline ends. The CDR3 region is CASSPPTGMSYNSPLHF. The CDR3 nucleotides read TGTGCCAGCAGTCCTCCTACAGGGATGTCCTATAATTCACCCCTCCACTTT. Complete variable domain (other parts from reference TRBV5-8 and TRBJ1-6): EAGVTQSPTHLIKTRGQQATLRCSPISGHTSVYWYQQALGLGLQFLLWYDEGEERNRGNFPPRFSGRQFPNYSSELNVNALELEDSALYLCASSPPTGMSYNSPLHFGNGTRLTVT.

V gene TRBV28 combines with J gene TRBJ2-7; TRBD2 matches 9 bases. This CDR3 has 15 amino acids. Germline V lookup: CDR1 MDHEN, CDR2 SYDVKM. V trimming: 6 bases; J trimming: 3 bases; junction bases outside the gene matches: 9. In DNA, the CDR3 is TGTGCCAGCAGGGGGGCTGGCGGGAGGGTCTACGAGCAGTACTTC. Its translation is CASRGAGGRVYEQYF. Looking up the rest from reference TRBV28 and TRBJ2-7 gives the full variable domain: DVKVTQSSRYLVKRTGEKVFLECVQDMDHENMFWYRQDPGLGLRLIYFSYDVKMKEKGDIPEGYSVSREKKERFSLILESASTNQTSMYLCASRGAGGRVYEQYFGPGTRLTVT.

The V call is TRBV2, the J call TRBJ2-1, with 13 bases that match TRBD2. The CDR3 length is 15 residues. The germline CDR1 and CDR2 sequences are SNHLY and FYNNEI. J was trimmed by 3 bases and V by 6 bases; bases with no gene match: 2. The CDR3 DNA follows: TGTGCCAGCAGCGGACTAGCGGGAGTCTACAATGAGCAGTTCTTC. It specifies CASSGLAGVYNEQFF.